This TCR beta chain was captured by sequencing in a study of T cell changes during pregnancy in multiple sclerosis (dated by TCRdb to about 2019). Regarding the complete study: The study looked at changes in the T cell repertoire across pregnancy in women with multiple sclerosis.

Remarks on this clone: Its antigen remains undetermined. Qualities for individual bases were not recorded, and no much larger clone is one base off.

Preparation of the library involved the immunoSEQ multiplex PCR assay. This is the immuneACCESS table as TCRdb keeps it, with only in-frame sequences that have V and J called. A part of the clones is gone; compared with another copy, unresolved V genes explain less than half, and the rest is unexplained. The sample table shows approximately 53,000 clones, and roughly nine tenths are seen once. 0.35% to 0.45% of the sample belongs to the ten largest clones. V and J lose 2 bases and 4 bases, and a span of 8 bases separates them. From its cysteine to its phenylalanine, the CDR3 spans 13 amino acids. Here the CDR3 DNA is all that survives: 39 bases in frame from base 1. The CDR1 and CDR2 encoded by the germline V gene are KGHSH and LQKENI.

This material consisted of CD4+ T cells from peripheral blood mononuclear cells, taken before pregnancy. The receptor's source is a female donor with multiple sclerosis, enrolled in a pregnancy study. The sequence is built from TRBV18 and TRBJ1-1, with no confidently assigned D gene. The CDR3 in this case is CASSPYAGTEAFF. The nucleotide sequence is TGTGCCAGCTCACCATACGCCGGCACTGAAGCTTTCTTT. The variable domain in full, with residues beyond the CDR3 obtained from the reference TRBV18 and TRBJ1-1 genes, is NAGVMQNPRHLVRRRGQEARLRCSPMKGHSHVYWYRQLPEEGLKFMVYLQKENIIDESGMPKERFSAEFPKEGPSILRIQQVVRGDSAAYFCASSPYAGTEAFFGQGTRLTVV.